Sequencing of this T cell receptor (beta chain) was carried out in a study of blood T cell repertoires in COVID-19. Study in general: Donors in the United States, Italy and Spain gave samples during acute or convalescent COVID-19. PBMCs, B-cell-depleted T cells, or T cells provided the cDNA or gDNA that made up the material.

Authors' processing steps: Reference gene primer amplification yielded estimated nucleated cell counts. Sequenced by immunoSEQ multiplex PCR; TCRdb stores in-frame clones only, minus some. V and J calls plus clone size are reproduced from that table; the DNA served to infer D and trimming. The sample lists 35,000 to 55,000 clones; around 89% were seen once. Germline V gene sequence: CDR1 SGDLS, CDR2 YYNGEE. V was trimmed by 0 bases and J by 3 bases, leaving 9 bases between them. This CDR3 has 14 amino acids. The sample comprised peripheral blood. The receptor's source is a human donor in a cohort sampled during active COVID-19. The chain is built from TRBV9 and TRBJ2-5; possibly TRBD2 for D (5 bases). CDR3 sequence: CASSVDPGEETQYF. The CDR3 bases are TGTGCCAGCAGCGTAGATCCCGGGGAAGAGACCCAGTACTTC.